One sample yielded the 9 T cell receptor beta chains listed below, sequenced in a study of blood T cell repertoires in COVID-19. Clones were sequenced by immunoSEQ multiplex PCR, and TCRdb holds only the in-frame ones, with some missing. Seen here are about 69,000 clones, about nine tenths observed once, and the top ten hold 5.1%. The sequenced material came from peripheral blood. All receptors derive from a woman between 18 and 30 years old with acute or convalescent COVID-19.

This chain joins TRBV2 and TRBJ2-7; 9 nucleotides match TRBD1. Germline V gene lookup returns CDR1 SNHLY and CDR2 FYNNEI. The CDR3 loop spans 15 amino acids. Trimming at V came to 5 bases and at J to 0 bases, leaving 5 bases not matched to a gene. CDR3 in DNA: TGTGCCAGCAGTCAGACAGGGGGAGGCTCCTACGAGCAGTACTTC. Its translation is CASSQTGGGSYEQYF.

V is TRBV18 and J is TRBJ2-7; TRBD1 might be the D (6 bases). The CDR3 runs to 15 residues. Germline CDR1 is KGHSH and CDR2 is LQKENI. Between the trimmed V and J ends, which lost 4 bases and 2 bases, there was a span of 15 bases. CDR3: CASSRLGDTTYEQYF. CDR3 coding DNA: TGTGCCAGCTCACGCCTCGGGGACACAACCTACGAGCAGTACTTC.

The J gene is TRBJ2-7, the V gene TRBV25-1, with TRBD2 matching 13 bases. The CDR3 loop spans 15 amino acids. From germline, CDR1 is MGHDK and CDR2 SYGVNS. After removal of 2 bases from V and 3 bases from J, the junction contained 1 base not matched to a gene. The CDR3 DNA follows: TGTGCCAGCAGTGAAGGACTAGCGGGAGTCTACGAGCAGTACTTC. This encodes CASSEGLAGVYEQYF.

This chain joins TRBV4-3 and TRBJ1-2; TRBD1 might be the D (6 bases). Trimming pared 1 base from V and 2 bases from J, leaving 11 bases between. CDR1 and CDR2 (germline): LGHNA, YSLEER. The CDR3 is 15 residues long. The chain's CDR3 is CASSQGTTGNYGYTF. The CDR3 DNA is TGCGCCAGCAGCCAAGGGACCACAGGGAACTATGGCTACACCTTC.

CDR3 amino acids: CASSLAGGRNEKLFF. In nucleotides, the CDR3 is TGTGCCAGCAGCTTAGCCGGGGGGCGGAATGAAAAACTGTTTTTT. The V gene is TRBV7-9, the J gene TRBJ1-4; TRBD1 might be the D (6 bases). The CDR3 runs 15 residues. The germline V and J ends were trimmed by 0 bases and 5 bases, with 10 bases remaining between them. CDR1 SEHNR and CDR2 FQNEAQ come from the germline V gene (reference sequence).

The J gene is TRBJ2-7, the V gene TRBV5-6, with TRBD2 matching over 9 bases. With V trimmed by 6 bases and J by 3 bases, 7 bases remained unmatched. The CDR3 is made up of 14 amino acids. Germline-derived CDR1 and CDR2 are SGHDT and YYEEEE. CDR3 amino acids: CASTLAGASYEQYF. The CDR3 nucleotides read TGTGCCAGCACATTAGCGGGGGCCAGCTACGAGCAGTACTTC.

This clone was detected once. The chain combines TRBV14 with TRBJ2-7; D is uncertain. Trimming stripped 2 bases from V and 3 bases from J, with 8 bases between. There are 13 residues in the CDR3. Germline CDR1 SGHDN, CDR2 FVKESK. CDR3 DNA sequence: TGTGCCAGCAGCCAAAGGAACTACTACGAGCAGTACTTC. Its protein is CASSQRNYYEQYF. The entire variable domain, with the rest obtained from reference TRBV14 and TRBJ2-7, is as follows: EAGVTQFPSHSVIEKGQTVTLRCDPISGHDNLYWYRRVMGKEIKFLLHFVKESKQDESGMPNNRFLAERTGGTYSTLKVQPAELEDSGVYFCASSQRNYYEQYFGPGTRLTVT.

The V gene is TRBV6-2 or TRBV6-3, the J gene TRBJ1-5; the match to TRBD1 covers 7 bases. The CDR3 runs 14 residues. Germline V gene sequence: CDR1 MNHEY, CDR2 SVGEGT. V lost 5 bases and J lost 7; bases outside the gene matches: 8. In DNA form, the CDR3 reads TGTGCCAGCAGTGGGACAGCTTGGAGACAGCCCCAGCATTTT. It codes for CASSGTAWRQPQHF.

CDR3 region: CASSLVSGEKLFF. DNA for the CDR3: TGTGCCAGCAGCTTAGTCTCGGGGGAAAAACTGTTTTTT. The chain carries TRBV7-6 and TRBJ1-4, with D unresolved. Germline V gene sequence: CDR1 SGHVS, CDR2 FNYEAQ. The CDR3 totals 13 residues. Trimming took 1 base from V and 8 from J, leaving 8 bases between them.